The text below deals with one T cell receptor beta chain. The record originates from a study of T cell responses to AZD1222 COVID-19 vaccine. Germline CDR1 reads SGHRS; CDR2 reads YFSETQ. V dropped 6 bases and J dropped 1 base, with 16 bases sitting between them. The CDR3 length is 15 residues. Clones were read by immunoSEQ multiplex PCR, and TCRdb kept only the in-frame ones, dropping some. Of about 120,000 clones in the sample, around nine tenths were seen once. The J gene is TRBJ1-1, the V gene TRBV5-1, with D hard to call. The sequence came from an adult in good health. Specimen: peripheral blood, collected on day 0 of AZD1222 vaccination. The chain's CDR3 is CASILHPRQNTEAFF. CDR3 coding DNA: TGCGCCAGCATCCTCCATCCTAGACAGAACACTGAAGCTTTCTTT.